This T cell receptor (beta chain) was identified during a study of early T cells in non-severe SARS-CoV-2 infection. This clonotype has a count of ten or more. In TCRdb, the 5' RACE reads were re-called with MiXCR into one record per CDR3 protein. The sample consists of approximately 76,000 distinct CDR3 sequences, 12% of them appearing once. CDR1 DFQATT and CDR2 SNEGSKA come from the germline V gene (reference sequence). V lost 3 bases and J lost 5, with 13 bases in between. This CDR3 has 14 residues. Sequences were obtained from whole blood. This sequence joins TRBV20-1 and TRBJ2-2, with D unresolved. The sequence came from an adult who was a healthcare worker with PCR-confirmed SARS-CoV-2 infection or an uninfected control (not recorded which). The DNA of the CDR3 is TGCAGTGCTAGCGACTCCTCCCGGACCGGGGAGCTGTTTTTT. Encoded protein: CSASDSSRTGELFF.